Below are 30 T cell receptor beta chains sequenced from a single sample in a study of PD-L1 blockade in urothelial cancer. Clones were read by immunoSEQ multiplex PCR, and TCRdb kept only the in-frame ones, dropping some. In the table there are roughly 30,000 clones, over 70% of which are singletons. Time point given: pretreatment peripheral blood. The material sequenced was PBMCs, taken around atezolizumab (anti-PD-L1) treatment. Receptors were obtained from a man between 60 and 75 years old with urothelial cancer.

This clone was detected only a few times. This sequence joins TRBV6-1 and TRBJ2-1; TRBD1 is a possible D gene (5 bases). The germline V and J ends were trimmed by 4 bases and 3 bases, with 10 bases remaining between them. This CDR3 has 14 amino acids. CDR1 and CDR2 from the germline V gene are MNHNS and SASEGT. The CDR3 DNA reads as TGTGCCAGCAGTGCGCAGGGATACTACAATGAGCAGTTCTTC. It is translated as CASSAQGYYNEQFF.

This clone appeared a single time. This chain links TRBV11-1 with TRBJ2-1; the match to TRBD2 covers 8 bases. The ends lost 3 bases at V and 5 bases at J; junction bases unmatched: 9. CDR3 length equals 16 residues. The germline CDR1 and CDR2 sequences are SGHAT and FQDESV (reference sequence). The CDR3 here is CASSFQIGSGNNEQFF. The CDR3 DNA follows: TGTGCCAGCAGCTTCCAAATTGGTAGCGGGAACAATGAGCAGTTCTTC. Filled out from reference TRBV11-1 and TRBJ2-1, the complete variable domain reads EAEVAQSPRYKITEKSQAVAFWCDPISGHATLYWYRQILGQGPELLVQFQDESVVDDSQLPKDRFSAERLKGVDSTLKIQPAELGDSAMYLCASSFQIGSGNNEQFFGPGTRLTVL.

The CDR3 is CASSRDNYEQYF. CDR3 DNA sequence: TGTGCCAGCAGCCGCGACAACTACGAGCAGTACTTC. The genes are TRBV7-2 and TRBJ2-7; no clear D. Germline CDR1 reads SGHTA; CDR2 reads FQGNSA. V was clipped by 5 bases and J by 3 bases, with 8 bases between them. The CDR3 consists of 12 residues.

The rearrangement uses TRBV27 and TRBJ2-2, with TRBD2 matching 12 bases. The V segment lost 5 bases and the J segment 5 bases; nucleotides outside the gene matches: 15. The CDR3 totals 19 residues. Germline V gene lookup returns CDR1 MNHEY and CDR2 SMNVEV (reference sequence). CDR3 sequence: CASSKFGLAGGPGTGELFF. The CDR3 coding sequence is TGTGCCAGCAGTAAATTCGGGCTAGCGGGAGGGCCGGGTACCGGGGAGCTGTTTTTT.

V usage is TRBV21-1 and J usage is TRBJ2-5; TRBD2, as called in the table, went unchecked against the DNA. TRBV21-1 is a pseudogene locus. The CDR3 sequence is 19 residues long. The CDR3 bases are TGTGCCAGCAGCAAAGGACGGGGTAGGGCTAGCGGGAGGTTAGAGACCCAGTACTTC. The encoded protein is CASSKGRGRASGRLETQYF.

The chain joins TRBV11-1 to TRBJ2-3; 7 nucleotides line up with TRBD1. This CDR3 contains 15 residues. With 4 bases clipped from V and 3 bases from J, the junction kept 7 bases outside the gene matches. CDR1 is SGHAT, CDR2 FQDESV, per germline (reference sequence). CDR3 in amino acids: CASSWLGQSTDTQYF. CDR3 bases: TGTGCCAGCAGCTGGCTGGGACAGTCAACAGATACGCAGTATTTT.

Notes on this clone: Other nucleotide sequences in the sample specify the same CDR3. V gene TRBV18 combines with J gene TRBJ1-1; TRBD1 agrees at 9 bases. CDR1 and CDR2 (germline): KGHSH, LQKENI. The CDR3 contains 14 residues. V shed 3 bases and J 2 bases; nucleotides not matched to a gene: 1. The CDR3 here is CASSPGQGNTEAFF. As DNA, the CDR3 is TGTGCCAGCTCACCGGGACAGGGAAACACTGAAGCTTTCTTT. The entire variable domain, with the rest obtained from reference TRBV18 and TRBJ1-1, is as follows: NAGVMQNPRHLVRRRGQEARLRCSPMKGHSHVYWYRQLPEEGLKFMVYLQKENIIDESGMPKERFSAEFPKEGPSILRIQQVVRGDSAAYFCASSPGQGNTEAFFGQGTRLTVV.

As DNA, the CDR3 is TGTGCCAGCAGCTTAGAGGGACAGAATCCCTACGAGCAGTACTTC. This sequence encodes CASSLEGQNPYEQYF. J is TRBJ2-7 and V is TRBV7-2; TRBD1 matches 7 bases. The CDR3 sequence is 15 residues long. CDR1 SGHTA and CDR2 FQGNSA come from the germline V gene. The trim removed 1 base at V and 2 bases at J, leaving 5 bases unmatched.

The gene calls are TRBV5-4 and TRBJ2-7; D may be TRBD2 (5 bases). Trimming shortened V by 2 bases and J by 0 bases, and 9 bases separated the two germline ends. The CDR3 is made up of 14 amino acids. The germline V gene has CDR1 SGHNT and CDR2 YYREEE (reference sequence). Here the CDR3 reads CASSFDGNSYEQYF. CDR3 bases: TGTGCCAGCAGCTTCGACGGGAACTCCTACGAGCAGTACTTC.

The gene calls are TRBV28 and TRBJ2-6; D is possibly TRBD2 (5 bases). The V end was cut by 8 bases, the J end by 0 bases, with 5 bases between. The germline gives CDR1 MDHEN, CDR2 SYDVKM. This CDR3 is 13 amino acids long. The chain's CDR3 is CASRDSGANVLTF. In nucleotides, the CDR3 is TGTGCCAGCCGGGACTCTGGGGCCAACGTCCTGACTTTC.

The genes are TRBV25-1 and TRBJ2-7; D possibly corresponds to TRBD1 (6 bases). The CDR3 is made up of 11 amino acids. CDR1 and CDR2 (germline): MGHDK, SYGVNS. Trimming removed 3 bases at V and 6 bases at J, with 6 bases between. CDR3 region: CASSEGAEQYF. DNA for the CDR3: TGTGCCAGCAGTGAGGGGGCCGAGCAGTACTTC.

This chain connects TRBV7-6 to TRBJ2-1; 10 positions match TRBD2. The CDR3 is made up of 16 amino acids. From germline, CDR1 is SGHVS and CDR2 FNYEAQ. V gave up 5 bases and J gave up 8 bases; unmatched junction bases: 12. This chain's CDR3 is CASSLRAGGPGHEQFF. CDR3 coding DNA: TGTGCCAGCAGCCTGAGAGCGGGAGGGCCCGGCCATGAGCAGTTCTTC. The complete variable domain, with remaining parts taken from reference TRBV7-6 and TRBJ2-1, reads GAGVSQSPRYKVTKRGQDVALRCDPISGHVSLYWYRQALGQGPEFLTYFNYEAQQDKSGLPNDRFSAERPEGSISTLTIQRTEQRDSAMYRCASSLRAGGPGHEQFFGPGTRLTVL.

The rearrangement links TRBV7-9 to TRBJ2-1, with TRBD2 matching over 7 bases. This CDR3 comprises 14 residues. After removal of 2 bases from V and 8 bases from J, the junction contained 6 bases not matched to a gene. Germline CDR1 and CDR2: SEHNR and FQNEAQ (reference sequence). CDR3 in amino acids: CASSLNLAVDEQFF. The CDR3 coding sequence is TGTGCCAGCAGCTTAAACCTAGCGGTCGATGAGCAGTTCTTC.

As to this clone: This sample includes further DNA sequences coding for the same CDR3. The chain joins TRBV18 to TRBJ1-1; 7 nucleotides line up with TRBD1. CDR3 length: 14 residues. After removal of 2 bases from V and 3 bases from J, the junction contained 3 bases not matched to a gene. CDR1 KGHSH and CDR2 LQKENI come from the germline V gene. The CDR3 is CASSPKGADTEAFF. The CDR3 DNA sequence: TGTGCCAGCTCACCAAAGGGGGCAGACACTGAAGCTTTCTTT.

This clone was seen a single time. The V gene is TRBV5-6, the J gene TRBJ2-2; D is unclear. Trimming cost V 2 bases and J 0 bases, with 14 bases left between them. Germline V gene sequence: CDR1 SGHDT, CDR2 YYEEEE. The CDR3 extends over 17 amino acids. CDR3 protein: CASSFPTVLPNTGELFF. As DNA, the CDR3 is TGTGCCAGCAGCTTCCCCACAGTTTTACCGAACACCGGGGAGCTGTTTTTT.

The chain combines TRBV7-9 with TRBJ2-7; 8 bases agree with TRBD2. Trimming took 4 bases from V and 0 from J; bases not matched to a gene: 11. Germline-derived CDR1 and CDR2 are SEHNR and FQNEAQ (reference sequence). This CDR3 has 17 amino acids. The CDR3 region is CASSYRIGGRNSYEQYF. The CDR3 region has the DNA TGTGCCAGCAGCTACCGAATTGGCGGGAGGAACTCCTACGAGCAGTACTTC.

This rearrangement joins TRBV19 to TRBJ2-5, with D tentatively TRBD1 (6 bases). Germline V gene data show CDR1 as LNHDA and CDR2 as SQIVND (reference sequence). The CDR3 runs to 15 residues. The V gene lost 6 bases and the J gene lost 7 bases, with 21 bases spanning the gap. The CDR3 spells CASSSQGRGSGTQYF. CDR3 DNA: TGTGCCAGTAGCTCACAGGGACGGGGCTCGGGGACCCAGTACTTC.

The chain couples TRBV7-2 to TRBJ1-1; D may be TRBD1 (5 bases). The V gene lost 1 base and the J gene lost 4 bases, with 13 bases spanning the gap. This CDR3 has 15 amino acids. Germline loops: CDR1 SGHTA, CDR2 FQGNSA. The CDR3 bases are TGTGCCAGCAGCTTAGGGGGGGAAGGTATCACTGAAGCTTTCTTT. It is translated as CASSLGGEGITEAFF.

In this sample, this clone turned up once. The chain recombines TRBV6-1 with TRBJ2-2; 7 nucleotides agree with TRBD2. This CDR3 spans 15 amino acids. With 6 bases clipped from V and 4 bases from J, the junction kept 8 bases outside the gene matches. Germline-derived CDR1 and CDR2 are MNHNS and SASEGT. CDR3 in DNA: TGTGCCAGCAGCGATACTTGGGGGGGCACCGGGGAGCTGTTTTTT. Translated: CASSDTWGGTGELFF.

V and J are TRBV15 and TRBJ1-3; 11 nucleotides line up with TRBD1. Germline V gene data show CDR1 as LNHNV and CDR2 as YYDKDF (reference sequence). The CDR3 totals 16 residues. Trimming at V came to 4 bases and at J to 2 bases, leaving 4 bases not matched to a gene. In DNA form, the CDR3 reads TGTGCCACCAGCACCGCGGGACAGGGGGCTGGAAACACCATATATTTT. Translated: CATSTAGQGAGNTIYF.

The chain links TRBV5-1 to TRBJ2-7; perhaps TRBD1 as D (6 bases). Trimming took off 0 bases at V and 0 bases at J, with 10 bases between the two ends. This CDR3 has 15 amino acids. Germline V CDR1 and CDR2: SGHRS, YFSETQ. CDR3: CASSLGQGSSYEQYF. CDR3 nucleotide sequence: TGCGCCAGCAGCTTGGGCCAGGGGAGCTCCTACGAGCAGTACTTC.

This clone was detected only once. Different DNA sequences within this sample yield the same CDR3. The V gene is TRBV27, the J gene TRBJ2-7; tentatively, D is TRBD2 (6 bases). CDR1 and CDR2 from the germline V gene are MNHEY and SMNVEV (reference sequence). V lost 2 bases and J lost 1, with 12 bases in between. The CDR3 sequence is 15 residues long. The CDR3 DNA follows: TGTGCCAGCAGTTTACCAAGCCGGGGGTCCTACGAGCAGTACTTC. This codes for CASSLPSRGSYEQYF.

This clone is deemed medium-sized. The rearrangement uses TRBV5-1 and TRBJ1-1, with a weak D call TRBD1 (5 bases). The CDR3 runs to 14 residues. Germline CDR1 is SGHRS and CDR2 is YFSETQ. Trimming cost V 0 bases and J 10 bases, with 16 bases left between them. In nucleotides, the CDR3 is TGCGCCAGCAGCTTGGAAGGCCAGGGTTTAAGAGCTTTCTTT. Its protein is CASSLEGQGLRAFF. Full variable domain (missing parts from reference TRBV5-1 and TRBJ1-1): KAGVTQTPRYLIKTRGQQVTLSCSPISGHRSVSWYQQTPGQGLQFLFEYFSETQRNKGNFPGRFSGRQFSNSRSEMNVSTLELGDSALYLCASSLEGQGLRAFFGQGTRLTVV.

The V and J genes are TRBV2 and TRBJ2-7; 8 nucleotides match TRBD2. CDR1 is SNHLY, CDR2 FYNNEI, per germline. The CDR3 sequence is 14 residues long. The trim removed 6 bases at V and 4 bases at J, leaving 8 bases unmatched. The chain's CDR3 is CASRRGSGKYEQYF. DNA for the CDR3: TGTGCCAGCAGAAGAGGTAGCGGGAAGTACGAGCAGTACTTC.

This clone was picked up one time. Its ends do not fully match the called genes, so a read error is possible. The J gene is TRBJ2-1, the V gene TRBV30; D perhaps matches TRBD1 (6 bases). There are 12 residues in the CDR3. Germline lookup yields CDR1 GTSNPN and CDR2 SVGIG (reference sequence). In DNA, the CDR3 is TGTGCCTGGAGTTTGTACCGGGACACCGCGGTCTTC. Its translation is CAWSLYRDTAVF. The whole variable domain, filled in from reference TRBV30 and TRBJ2-1, reads SQTIHQWPATLVQPVGSPLSLECTVEGTSNPNLYWYRQAAGRGLQLLFYSVGIGQISSEVPQNLSASRPQDRQFILSSKKLLLSDSGFYLCAWSLYRDTAVFGPGTRLTVL.

This rearrangement joins TRBV7-8 to TRBJ2-7; 9 bases are a match to TRBD1. Per germline, CDR1 SGHVS and CDR2 FQNEAQ. The V segment lost 5 bases and the J segment 5 bases; nucleotides outside the gene matches: 4. The CDR3 has 13 residues. The CDR3 is CASSTGGPNEQYF. As DNA, the CDR3 is TGTGCCAGCAGCACAGGGGGCCCGAACGAGCAGTACTTC.

This chain connects TRBV19 to TRBJ2-5; D may be TRBD2 (6 bases). This CDR3 is built from 13 residues. Germline lookup yields CDR1 LNHDA and CDR2 SQIVND (reference sequence). The V end lost 4 bases, the J end lost 9 bases, and 15 bases lay between the germline ends. This CDR3 reads CASSTGLPDAQYF. The DNA of the CDR3 is TGTGCCAGTAGTACGGGACTTCCGGACGCCCAGTACTTC.

The V and J genes are TRBV11-2 and TRBJ2-7, with 14 nucleotides matching TRBD2. Trimming removed 3 bases from V and 6 bases from J; junction bases left unmatched: 1. The CDR3 is made up of 14 amino acids. The germline V gene has CDR1 SGHAT and CDR2 FQNNGV. The CDR3 bases are TGTGCCAGCAGCTTGGGACTAGCGGGAGTCGAGCAGTACTTC. The encoded protein is CASSLGLAGVEQYF.

The chain uses TRBV28 and TRBJ1-5; D is unclear. CDR1 is MDHEN and CDR2 is SYDVKM in the germline V gene. CDR3 length: 12 amino acids. V lost 5 bases and J 9 bases, leaving 11 bases between the germline ends. The CDR3 sequence: CASSLTFGPQHF. As DNA, the CDR3 is TGTGCCAGCAGTCTAACCTTCGGGCCCCAGCATTTT.

V and J are TRBV5-5 and TRBJ2-5, with TRBD1 matching 7 bases. With 2 bases clipped from V and 2 bases from J, the junction kept 0 bases outside the gene matches. There are 13 residues in the CDR3. In germline, CDR1 is SGHKS, CDR2 YYEKEE (reference sequence). The CDR3, as DNA: TGTGCCAGCAGCTTCAGGGGGCAAGAGACCCAGTACTTC. As protein: CASSFRGQETQYF.